These 4 T cell receptor beta chains came from one sample sequenced in a study of spatial heterogeneity in lung cancer. Time point specified: blood at routine non-recurrence follow-up after resection. TCRdb recomputed calls from the 5' RACE reads with MiXCR, one row per CDR3 protein. Seen here are 30,000 to 40,000 distinct CDR3 sequences, about 7.6% observed once, and the top ten hold approximately 8.8%. Here the sequenced sample was PBMCs, taken at follow-up. Every receptor here comes from a male donor with early-stage non-small cell lung cancer.

Ten or more counts support this clonotype. V and J are TRBV5-1 and TRBJ1-1; TRBD1 is a possible D gene (6 bases). The germline V and J ends were trimmed by 3 bases and 6 bases, with 21 bases remaining between them. CDR3 length: 16 amino acids. Per germline, CDR1 SGHRS and CDR2 YFSETQ. The chain's CDR3 is CASSSVQGESAAEAFF. For the CDR3, the DNA is TGCGCCAGCAGCTCAGTACAGGGCGAATCTGCCGCTGAAGCTTTCTTT.

This clonotype was observed at least ten times. The junction shows a germline mismatch at one end, possibly a read error. The chain links TRBV9 to TRBJ1-2; perhaps TRBD1 as D (5 bases). This CDR3 comprises 12 residues. The germline V gene has CDR1 SGDLS and CDR2 YYNGEE. The CDR3 DNA reads as TGTGCCAGCGCGCAACAGGCCTATCGCTACACCTTC. This gives the protein CASAQQAYRYTF. The full variable domain, with the rest looked up from reference TRBV9 and TRBJ1-2, is DSGVTQTPKHLITATGQRVTLRCSPRSGDLSVYWYQQSLDQGLQFLIQYYNGEERAKGNILERFSAQQFPDLHSELNLSSLELGDSALYFCASAQQAYRYTFGSGTRLTVV.

Ten or more counts support this clonotype. The chain combines TRBV7-3 with TRBJ2-5, with 8 bases aligning to TRBD1. The ends lost 4 bases at V and 3 bases at J; junction bases unmatched: 7. There are 15 residues in the CDR3. The germline CDR1 and CDR2 sequences are SGHTA and FQGTGA. The CDR3 loop reads CASSSGTGVEETQYF. CDR3 bases: TGTGCCAGCAGCTCCGGGACAGGCGTGGAAGAGACCCAGTACTTC. The full variable domain, its missing parts supplied by reference TRBV7-3 and TRBJ2-5, is GAGVSQTPSNKVTEKGKYVELRCDPISGHTALYWYRQSLGQGPEFLIYFQGTGAADDSGLPNDRFFAVRPEGSVSTLKIQRTERGDSAVYLCASSSGTGVEETQYFGPGTRLLVL.

The V call is TRBV7-9, the J call TRBJ2-7; a weak D match, TRBD2 (5 bases). CDR1 is SEHNR, CDR2 FQNEAQ, per germline (reference sequence). The V and J ends lost 0 bases and 2 bases respectively, with 8 bases between them. There are 14 residues in the CDR3. The CDR3 reads CASSLAVGAYEQYF. CDR3 coding DNA: TGTGCCAGCAGCTTAGCAGTGGGAGCCTACGAGCAGTACTTC.